This TCR beta chain was obtained from a study of shared clonotypes between healthy human individuals (TCRdb year 2020). With respect to the entire study: A couple of women and three men aged 18 to 49 years were included in the cohort. To estimate repertoire size and how much clonotypes are shared between individuals, the study performed deep sequencing of blood TCR repertoires from a few healthy adults. Each donor's leukapheresis produced roughly between about 0.85 and 10 billion PBMCs. Libraries were prepared and TCR repertoires were sequenced by different laboratories using diverse techniques, in order to increase sequencing depth and limit assay-specific biases.

With regard to this clone: Its antigen is currently not known. Per-base qualities were not stored, and no clone one base away is much larger.

The CDR3 holds 13 amino acids from the cysteine to the phenylalanine. Only the CDR3 part of the read is kept: 39 bases, read in frame from the first base. CDR1 and CDR2 were assigned from the germline V gene as SQVTM and ANQGSEA. A distance of 14 bases separates the germline ends of V and J, which lose 6 bases and 3 bases respectively. The donors were healthy, HIV-negative adults with no recently reported acute infections or vaccinations. Only Caucasian adults living in Nashville, Tennessee, USA were represented among the donors. For unsorted samples, 80 million to 100 million PBMCs were counted, and genomic DNA was extracted using the QIAamp DNA Blood Mini kit. Blood was obtained by leukapheresis, after which PBMCs were separated by Ficoll-Histopaque density gradient centrifugation and cryopreserved in liquid nitrogen vapor phase. Paper-wide results and their limitations: Sampling was limited to blood, and TCR repertoires in tissue likely differ from TCR repertoires in blood. The small number of donors limited the genetic and exposure-history diversity represented. Pairwise subsampling indicated that sequencing depth was expected to affect the degree of clonotype sharing among donors.

Using the deep immunoSEQ assay, TCR CDR3 regions were amplified from genomic DNA by multiplex PCR. Extracted genomic DNA from each cell subset was distributed evenly across all wells of several immunoSEQ 96-well plates, and each plate was treated as a replicate. For unsorted PBMC, each replicate PCR was loaded with roughly 0.3 ug genomic DNA, equivalent to roughly 33,000 T cell genomes. Unsorted PBMC genomic DNA was sequenced across ten immunoSEQ deep assay plates. Purified libraries were measured with a Qubit 3.0 fluorometer, size-checked on a Bioanalyzer 2100, and measured again with the KAPA Library Quantification kit. Every immunoSEQ 96-well plate was sequenced on a dedicated single-read 150-cycle Illumina NextSeq 550 flow cell. Per the original workflow: Because the immunoSEQ output included only junctional sequences and no quality scores, the filtering could not be the same as the filtering used for full-length reads. Sequences were annotated with PyIR, a Python wrapper for IgBLAST v1.9, using IMGT germline references to assign V/J genes and CDR3. Reads with weak V/J assignments (E-value above 1e-6), missing CDR3, stop codons, out-of-frame junctions, or ambiguous translated residues were removed. V3J clonotypes were defined as sequences sharing an identical inferred V gene, J gene, and CDR3 amino acid sequence. Percentage overlap between repertoires was calculated by dividing the number of shared unique clonotypes by the size of the smaller repertoire. Richness of each repertoire was evaluated using RTK rarefaction, the Chao1 estimator, and Recon v2.1 estimates of unobserved clonotypes. What TCRdb holds here is the immuneACCESS table cut down to in-frame rearrangements. Part of the clones is not present; checked against another copy, under half of the missing clones reflect an unresolved V gene, and the others are unexplained. Clone size and V and J calls were adopted from that table, with D and trimming inferred from the DNA. Across this sample there are 450,000 to 500,000 clones, with roughly 80% seen only once. Roughly 12% of the sample goes to the ten largest clones.

The source material was PBMCs. The sequence joins TRBV29-1 to TRBJ1-2, and the D gene may be TRBD1, 6 bases matching. The receptor was isolated from a woman in her forties in good health. Some clones in this sample may be carry-over from other donors' samples. The CDR3 protein sequence reads: CSVIGGLDYGYTF. The DNA reads TGCAGCGTGATAGGGGGGTTGGACTATGGCTACACCTTC.